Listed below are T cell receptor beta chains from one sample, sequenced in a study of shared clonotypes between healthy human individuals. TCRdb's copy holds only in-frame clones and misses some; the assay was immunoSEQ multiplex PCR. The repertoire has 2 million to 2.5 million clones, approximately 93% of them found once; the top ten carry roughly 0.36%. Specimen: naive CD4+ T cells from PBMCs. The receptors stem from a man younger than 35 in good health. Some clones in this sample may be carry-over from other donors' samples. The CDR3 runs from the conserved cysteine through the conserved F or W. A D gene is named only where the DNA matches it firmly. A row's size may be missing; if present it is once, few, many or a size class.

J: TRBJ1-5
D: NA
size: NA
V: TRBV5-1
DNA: TGCGCCAGCAGCTTGGATGGCAGGAATCAGCCCCAGCATTTT
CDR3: CASSLDGRNQPQHF

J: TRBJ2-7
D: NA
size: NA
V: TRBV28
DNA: TGTGCCAGCAGTTCCCCCCGGGGCGAGCAGTACTTC
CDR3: CASSSPRGEQYF

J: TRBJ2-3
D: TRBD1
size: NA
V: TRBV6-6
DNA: TGTGCCAGCAGCGGACAGGGCCCTCCTAGCACAGATACGCAGTATTTT
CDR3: CASSGQGPPSTDTQYF

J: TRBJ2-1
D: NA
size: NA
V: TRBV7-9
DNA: TGTGCCAGCAGCTTAGCGGGTTTGGCAGACGATGAGCAGTTCTTC
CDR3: CASSLAGLADDEQFF

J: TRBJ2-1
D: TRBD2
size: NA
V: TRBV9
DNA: TGTGCCAGCAGCGTAGTGTCGGGAGGGCCGGAGAATGAGCAGTTCTTC
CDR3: CASSVVSGGPENEQFF

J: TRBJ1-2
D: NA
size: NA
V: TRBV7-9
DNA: TGTGCCAGCAGCTTCGGGGAGTGGAGCTACACCTTC
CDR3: CASSFGEWSYTF

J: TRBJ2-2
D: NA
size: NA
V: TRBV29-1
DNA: TGCAGCGTTGAAGATGCTTACAGGACCGGGGAGCTGTTTTTT
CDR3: CSVEDAYRTGELFF

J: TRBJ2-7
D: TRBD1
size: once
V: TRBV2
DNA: TGTGCCAGCAGTTCCGGGACAGGGGGGTCCGAGCAGTACTTC
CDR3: CASSSGTGGSEQYF

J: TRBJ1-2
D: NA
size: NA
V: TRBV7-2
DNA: TGTGCCAGCAGCCCGGGAGGGACCCCCACTGGCTACACCTTC
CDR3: CASSPGGTPTGYTF

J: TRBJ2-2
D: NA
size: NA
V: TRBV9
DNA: TGTGCCAGCAGCGTCTTGGGTACCGGGGAGCTGTTTTTT
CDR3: CASSVLGTGELFF

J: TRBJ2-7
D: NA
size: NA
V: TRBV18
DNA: TGTGCCAGCTCACCACCCTCCGAGACAGTCTCCTACGAGCAGTACTTC
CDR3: CASSPPSETVSYEQYF

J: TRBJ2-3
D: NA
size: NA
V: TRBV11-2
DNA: TGTGCCAGCAGCCCCATTCGCGGGTCTAGCACAGATACGCAGTATTTT
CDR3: CASSPIRGSSTDTQYF

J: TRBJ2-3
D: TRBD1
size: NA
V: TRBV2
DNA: TGTGCCAGCAGCCAGGGGGAAGCTACGCAGTATTTT
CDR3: CASSQGEATQYF

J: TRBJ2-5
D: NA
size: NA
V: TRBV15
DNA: TGTGCCACCAGCAGAGGATTAGAGACCCAGTACTTC
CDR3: CATSRGLETQYF

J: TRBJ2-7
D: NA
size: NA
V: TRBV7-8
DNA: TGTGCCAGCAGCTTAGTGAGCTTTCCCCACAACTTC
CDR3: CASSLVSFPHNF

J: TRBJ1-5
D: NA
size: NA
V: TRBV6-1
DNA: TGTGCCAGCAGTGAAGTGAGTCAGCCCCAGCATTTT
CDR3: CASSEVSQPQHF

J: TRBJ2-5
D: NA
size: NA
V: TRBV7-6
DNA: TGTGCCAGCAGCTTAGCTGGAGGGGACCAAGAGACCCAGTACTTC
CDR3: CASSLAGGDQETQYF

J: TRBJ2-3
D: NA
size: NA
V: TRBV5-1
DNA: TGCGCCAGCAGCTTGATGGCGGGTAGCACAGATACGCAGTATTTT
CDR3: CASSLMAGSTDTQYF

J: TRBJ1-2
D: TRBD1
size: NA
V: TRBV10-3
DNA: TGTGCCATCAGGGGACCGGGACAGGGGGTGAATGGCTACACCTTC
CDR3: CAIRGPGQGVNGYTF

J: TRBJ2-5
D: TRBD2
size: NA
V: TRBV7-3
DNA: TGTGCCAGCAGCGCCCAAGCGGGAGGTTGGGAGACCCAGTACTTC
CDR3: CASSAQAGGWETQYF

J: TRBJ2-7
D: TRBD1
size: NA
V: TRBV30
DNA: TGTGCCTGGGGGACAGGGGCCCGCTCCTACGAGCAGTACTTC
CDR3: CAWGTGARSYEQYF

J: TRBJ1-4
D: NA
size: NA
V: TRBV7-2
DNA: TGTGCCAGCAGCCGAGCGAGGGGCCTCGGGACTAATGAAAAACTGTTTTTT
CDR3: CASSRARGLGTNEKLFF

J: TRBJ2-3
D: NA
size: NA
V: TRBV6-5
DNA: TGTGCCAGCAGTTACTTAGGGGACGGCACAGATACGCAGTATTTT
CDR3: CASSYLGDGTDTQYF

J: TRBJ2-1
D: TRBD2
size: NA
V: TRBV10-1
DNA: TGCGCCAGCAGTGGGAGGTTGGGACTAGCGGGAAATGAGCAGTTCTTC
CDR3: CASSGRLGLAGNEQFF

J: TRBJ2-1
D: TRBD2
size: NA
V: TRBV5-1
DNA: TGCGCCAGCAGCTCCACCGGGACTAGCGGTGAGCAGTTCTTC
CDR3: CASSSTGTSGEQFF

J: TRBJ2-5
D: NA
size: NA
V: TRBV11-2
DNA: TGTGCCAGCAGCCCCCTTTCTTATCGCCAGGCCATAGAGACCCAGTACTTC
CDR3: CASSPLSYRQAIETQYF

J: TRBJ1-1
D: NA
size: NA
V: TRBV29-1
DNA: TGCAGCGTTGAAGATTTGGCCCGGACGTTCTTT
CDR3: CSVEDLARTFF

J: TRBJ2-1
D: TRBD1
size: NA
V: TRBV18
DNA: TGTGCCAGCTCACCAGTACAGGGGACCGCAAATGAGCAGTTCTTC
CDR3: CASSPVQGTANEQFF

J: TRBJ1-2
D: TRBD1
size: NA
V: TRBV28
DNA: TGTGCCAGCAGTTTGGGGACAGGGGGGGATGGCTACACCTTC
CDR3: CASSLGTGGDGYTF

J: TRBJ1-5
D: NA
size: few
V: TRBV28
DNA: TGTGCCAGCAGTTTCGAGGACGATCAGCCCCAGCATTTT
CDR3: CASSFEDDQPQHF

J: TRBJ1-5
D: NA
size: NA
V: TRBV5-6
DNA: TGTGCCAGCAGCTCGTACGGACCCCGAGGCCAGCCCCAGCATTTT
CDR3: CASSSYGPRGQPQHF

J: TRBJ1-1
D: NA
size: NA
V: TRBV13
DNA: TGTGCCAGCAGCTTACTTATGAGTGTCTCTGAAGCTTTCTTT
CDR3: CASSLLMSVSEAFF

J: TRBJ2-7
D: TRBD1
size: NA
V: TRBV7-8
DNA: TGTGCCAGCAGCTCCTGGGACAGCTCCTACGAGCAGTACTTC
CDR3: CASSSWDSSYEQYF

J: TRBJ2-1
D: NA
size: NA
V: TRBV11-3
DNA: TGTGCCAGCAGCCAAAGGGACGTGGGTAAAAATGAGCAGTTCTTC
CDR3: CASSQRDVGKNEQFF

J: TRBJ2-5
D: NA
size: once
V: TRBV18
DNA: TGTGCCAGCTCCCCTAAGGGAGAGACCCAGTACTTC
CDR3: CASSPKGETQYF

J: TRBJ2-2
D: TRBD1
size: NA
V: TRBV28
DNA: TGTGCCAGCAGTACACTCCTTCAATGGGGACAGGCGAACACCGGGGAGCTGTTTTTT
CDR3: CASSTLLQWGQANTGELFF

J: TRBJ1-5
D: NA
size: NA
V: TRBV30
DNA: TGTGCCTGGAGTCTGCGGGGAGGGGGTAGCAATCAGCCCCAGCATTTT
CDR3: CAWSLRGGGSNQPQHF

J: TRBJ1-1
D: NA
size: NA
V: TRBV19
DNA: TGTGCCAGTAGTATAATCGGGGGCGTCACTGAAGCTTTCTTT
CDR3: CASSIIGGVTEAFF

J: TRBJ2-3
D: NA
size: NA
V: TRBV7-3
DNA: TGTGCCAGCAGCCTAGGCTATACTACAGATACGCAGTATTTT
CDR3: CASSLGYTTDTQYF

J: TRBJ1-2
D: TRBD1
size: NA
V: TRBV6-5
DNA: TGTGCCAGCAGTTACTCATTGGGACAGGGTGACTATGGCTACACCTTC
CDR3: CASSYSLGQGDYGYTF

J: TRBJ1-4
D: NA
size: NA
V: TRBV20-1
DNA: TGCAGTGCTAGCCCGAATGAAAAACTGTTTTTT
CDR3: CSASPNEKLFF

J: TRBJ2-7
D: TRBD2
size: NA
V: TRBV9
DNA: TGTGCCAGCAGCGTGACTAGCGGGACGGGCGGCGAGCAGTACTTC
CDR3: CASSVTSGTGGEQYF

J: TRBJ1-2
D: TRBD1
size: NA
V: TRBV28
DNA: TGTGCCAGCAGTTTATACCCGGACAGGGGGCAGGATGGCTACACCTTC
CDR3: CASSLYPDRGQDGYTF

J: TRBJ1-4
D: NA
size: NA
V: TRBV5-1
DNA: TGCGCCAGCAGCCCAAGGGCTAATGAAAAACTGTTTTTT
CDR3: CASSPRANEKLFF

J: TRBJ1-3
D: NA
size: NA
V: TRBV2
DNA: TGTGCCAGCAGGGAGGGACGGGCCTCTGGAAACACCATATATTTT
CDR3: CASREGRASGNTIYF

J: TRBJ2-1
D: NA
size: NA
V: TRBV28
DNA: TGTGCCAGCAGTTTCGACCTGGTGAGTGTAACAGGACGGAAGCCAAATGAGCAGTTCTTC
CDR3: CASSFDLVSVTGRKPNEQFF

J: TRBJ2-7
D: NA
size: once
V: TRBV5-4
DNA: TGTGCCAGCAGCCCAGGTGGACAGCTCTACGAGCAGTACTTC
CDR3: CASSPGGQLYEQYF

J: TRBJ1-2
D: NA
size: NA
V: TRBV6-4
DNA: TGTGCCAGCGTCCTGAGGGGTGGCTACACCTTC
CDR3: CASVLRGGYTF

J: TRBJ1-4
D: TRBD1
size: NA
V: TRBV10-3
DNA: TGTGCCATCAGTGAACAGGGGGATGAAAAACTGTTTTTT
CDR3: CAISEQGDEKLFF

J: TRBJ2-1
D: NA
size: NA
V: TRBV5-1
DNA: TGCGCCAGCAGCTCCATGCCGGGCCGGTCCTACAATGAGCAGTTCTTC
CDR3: CASSSMPGRSYNEQFF

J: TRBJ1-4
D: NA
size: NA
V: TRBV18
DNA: TGTGCCAGCTCAGATGCCCCGGGTCTCGCGGGTGAAAAACTGTTTTTT
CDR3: CASSDAPGLAGEKLFF

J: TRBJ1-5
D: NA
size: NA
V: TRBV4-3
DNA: TGCGCCAGCAGCCAAGATTTGGGGAGAGGGCAGCCCCAGCATTTT
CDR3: CASSQDLGRGQPQHF

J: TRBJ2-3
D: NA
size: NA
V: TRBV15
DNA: TGTGCCAGCGGCTCCAGTCACACAGATACGCAGTATTTT
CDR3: CASGSSHTDTQYF

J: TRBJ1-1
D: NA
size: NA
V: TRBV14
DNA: TGTGCCAGCAGCCAAGGATTGGACACTGAAGCTTTCTTT
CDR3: CASSQGLDTEAFF

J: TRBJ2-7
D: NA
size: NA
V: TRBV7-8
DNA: TGTGCCAGCAGCCCCTCGGGGTCCGAGTCCTACGAGCAGTACTTC
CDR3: CASSPSGSESYEQYF

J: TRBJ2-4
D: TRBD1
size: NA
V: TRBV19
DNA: TGTGCCAGTAGTATCACCGGACAGGGTAACATTCAGTACTTC
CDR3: CASSITGQGNIQYF

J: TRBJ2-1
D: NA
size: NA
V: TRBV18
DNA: TGTGCCAGCTCATCGTTTCAAAGCGGCGACAATGAGCAGTTCTTC
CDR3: CASSSFQSGDNEQFF